This TCR beta chain was documented in a study of T cell changes during pregnancy in multiple sclerosis (dated by TCRdb to about 2019). A note on the overall study: The study looked at changes in the T cell repertoire across pregnancy in women with multiple sclerosis.

CDR3 length: 15 amino acids, cysteine to phenylalanine. CDR3 DNA only is kept here, 45 bases in frame from base 1. From the germline V gene, CDR1 is MDHEN and CDR2 is SYDVKM. Regarding this clone: Its antigen is unknown. At one of its ends the junction is not consistent with the germline gene, which may arise from a read error.

Libraries were prepared through the immunoSEQ multiplex PCR assay. Held by TCRdb, this immuneACCESS table contains in-frame sequences only and omits some clones. Under half of the omission traces to an unresolved V gene where checked; the cause of the rest is unknown. The sample profile shows 65,000 to 85,000 clones; about 90% of them were found once. The ten largest clones represent more than 0.8% of the sample. The sequence came from a female donor in good health, enrolled as a control in a pregnancy study. The sequencing used peripheral blood, collected in the first trimester of pregnancy. Recombination linked TRBV28 to TRBJ2-6, with a weak D call of TRBD1 (6 bases match). The DNA sequence is given as TGCGGGACAAGAGGCCTTTACTCTGGGGCCAACGTCCTGACTTTC. It translates to CGTRGLYSGANVLTF.